The present T cell receptor beta chain was sequenced within a study of cytomegalovirus exposure and HLA in healthy donors. Germline CDR1 is LNHDA and CDR2 is SQIVND (reference sequence). CDR3 length equals 12 residues. V was cut by 10 bases and J by 6 bases, with 15 bases left in between. The assay was immunoSEQ multiplex PCR, and TCRdb's table has in-frame clones only and misses some. The data hold approximately 150,000 clones, with 86% observed a single time. The chain joins TRBV19 to TRBJ1-2; weak D call: TRBD1 (5 bases). The material sequenced was PBMCs. This receptor was obtained from a man aged 18 to 30 in good health and CMV-seropositive. CDR3 amino acids: CATYWGGNGYTF. As DNA, the CDR3 is TGTGCCACCTATTGGGGCGGGAATGGCTACACCTTC. The variable domain in full, with the rest retrieved from reference TRBV19 and TRBJ1-2, is DGGITQSPKYLFRKEGQNVTLSCEQNLNHDAMYWYRQDPGQGLRLIYYSQIVNDFQKGDIAEGYSVSREKKESFPLTVTSAQKNPTAFYLCATYWGGNGYTFGSGTRLTVV.